This T cell receptor (beta chain) was recovered during a study of tumor-infiltrating lymphocytes in primary liver carcinoma. The template, around 540 ng total RNA, yielded TCR beta cDNA made with a constant-region primer. Each TCR beta library was derived from three nested multiplex PCR rounds that employed slightly modified ARM-PCR. The study ran its first two PCR rounds for 9 to 10 cycles each, using TRBV1-TRBV30 forward primers and a C-beta reverse primer. TCRdb independently ran MiXCR on the multiplex PCR reads; one entry per CDR3 protein. The sample includes fewer than 85,000 distinct CDR3 sequences, approximately 70% of them seen just once. As concerns this clonotype: One end of the junction does not line up with germline, which may come from a read error.

The CDR3 runs 14 residues. Germline-derived CDR1 and CDR2 are MNHEY and SVGEGT. Without any cell sorting, roughly 20-32 mg of bulk tissue yielded co-extracted RNA and DNA. This clonotype originated in a man aged 35 to 55 with primary liver carcinoma and hepatitis B virus infection. The sequenced sample was tumor-adjacent normal liver tissue. The rearrangement joins TRBV6-2 or TRBV6-3 to TRBJ2-1, with D maybe TRBD2 (5 bases). This CDR3 reads CTSKASGRRNEQFF. CDR3 nucleotide sequence: TGTACCAGCAAGGCCAGCGGTCGGCGGAATGAGCAGTTCTTC.